These 12 T cell receptor beta chains were sequenced from one sample in a study of T cell changes during pregnancy in multiple sclerosis. Sequenced by immunoSEQ multiplex PCR; TCRdb stores in-frame clones only, minus some. The sample has 25,000 to 35,000 clones, under 90% seen once. The material sequenced was CD8+ T cells from peripheral blood mononuclear cells, taken after pregnancy. The receptors were gathered from a female donor with multiple sclerosis, enrolled in a pregnancy study.

The V and J genes are TRBV6-6 and TRBJ2-7; D unclear. CDR1 and CDR2 (germline): MNHNY, SVGAGI (reference sequence). The CDR3 is 13 residues long. V was clipped by 0 bases and J by 4 bases, with 7 bases between them. CDR3 sequence (DNA): TGTGCCAGCAGTTACTCGTTAGCATACGAGCAGTACTTC. Amino acid sequence: CASSYSLAYEQYF.

The rearrangement links TRBV27 to TRBJ2-6, with D possibly matching TRBD2 (5 bases). The CDR3 runs 13 residues. V dropped 5 bases and J dropped 15 bases, with 17 bases sitting between them. From germline, CDR1 is MNHEY and CDR2 SMNVEV (reference sequence). CDR3 in DNA: TGTGCCAGCAGTCTCGGCCCCCCCGAGGGCCTGACTTTC. Residues: CASSLGPPEGLTF.

V is TRBV6-4 and J is TRBJ1-2; D is perhaps TRBD1 (5 bases). The germline V gene has CDR1 MRHNA and CDR2 SNTAGT. This CDR3 comprises 15 residues. The V gene lost 7 bases and the J gene lost 4 bases, with 19 bases spanning the gap. This CDR3 is CASTLSADTSYGYTF. CDR3 in DNA: TGTGCCAGCACCCTTTCCGCGGACACATCCTATGGCTACACCTTC.

This chain links TRBV6-6 with TRBJ1-4; D is undetermined. This CDR3 is 16 amino acids long. V was clipped by 2 bases and J by 8 bases, with 18 bases between them. Germline values: CDR1 MNHNY, CDR2 SVGAGI (reference sequence). The chain's CDR3 is CASSYDPRGRPEKLFF. CDR3 DNA: TGTGCCAGCAGTTACGACCCACGAGGGCGGCCCGAAAAACTGTTTTTT.

V is TRBV2 and J is TRBJ1-5, with TRBD1 identical over 8 bases. CDR3 length equals 15 residues. V shed 3 bases, J shed 3 bases, and the junction held 4 bases outside the gene matches. Germline V gene lookup returns CDR1 SNHLY and CDR2 FYNNEI. CDR3 in amino acids: CASSDRGLANQPQHF. In DNA, the CDR3 is TGTGCCAGCAGTGACAGGGGGCTTGCCAATCAGCCCCAGCATTTT. The variable domain in full, with the rest retrieved from reference TRBV2 and TRBJ1-5, is EPEVTQTPSHQVTQMGQEVILRCVPISNHLYFYWYRQILGQKVEFLVSFYNNEISEKSEIFDDQFSVERPDGSNFTLKIRSTKLEDSAMYFCASSDRGLANQPQHFGDGTRLSIL.

The J gene is TRBJ2-1, the V gene TRBV19; no firm D call. The CDR3 length is 10 residues. Per the germline V gene, CDR1 is LNHDA and CDR2 is SQIVND (reference sequence). The V and J ends lost 5 bases and 8 bases respectively, with 4 bases between them. Here the CDR3 reads CASSDYEQFF. The CDR3, as DNA: TGTGCCAGTAGTGACTATGAGCAGTTCTTC.

V is TRBV7-2 and J is TRBJ2-1; 11 bases fit TRBD1. CDR1 SGHTA and CDR2 FQGNSA come from the germline V gene. Unmatched junction bases numbered 4, after V lost 3 bases and J lost 9 bases. The CDR3 is made up of 14 amino acids. DNA of the CDR3: TGTGCCAGCAGCTTGGGGACAGGGGGTAGTGAGCAGTTCTTC. It codes for CASSLGTGGSEQFF.

This clone was found a few times. The chain is built from TRBV6-4 and TRBJ2-1; 11 nucleotides agree with TRBD2. Germline CDR1 reads MRHNA; CDR2 reads SNTAGT. The CDR3 runs to 15 residues. Trimming removed 5 bases from V and 5 bases from J; junction bases left unmatched: 5. The CDR3 loop is CASSPGTSGDNEQFF. DNA of the CDR3: TGTGCCAGCAGTCCCGGGACTAGCGGTGACAATGAGCAGTTCTTC.

The chain joins TRBV7-9 to TRBJ2-5; D is uncertain. The V and J ends lost 7 bases and 2 bases respectively, with 8 bases between them. Germline CDR1 is SEHNR and CDR2 is FQNEAQ (reference sequence). This CDR3 contains 12 residues. The CDR3 loop reads CASKSRQETQYF. DNA of the CDR3: TGTGCCAGCAAGAGTAGACAAGAGACCCAGTACTTC.

V gene TRBV7-8 combines with J gene TRBJ2-3; perhaps TRBD2 as D (6 bases). V was clipped by 4 bases and J by 7 bases, with 12 bases between them. The CDR3 runs to 13 residues. Germline lookup yields CDR1 SGHVS and CDR2 FQNEAQ. CDR3 protein: CASSSSGVHTQYF. CDR3 sequence (DNA): TGTGCCAGCAGCTCGTCGGGGGTCCATACGCAGTATTTT.

The CDR3, as DNA: TGTGCCAGCAGTGATTCCACTAGCGGGGGGGATACGCAGTATTTT. Translating gives CASSDSTSGGDTQYF. V is TRBV6-4 and J is TRBJ2-3; 12 positions agree with TRBD2. The CDR3 has 15 residues. In germline, CDR1 is MRHNA, CDR2 SNTAGT. With 3 bases clipped from V and 6 bases from J, the junction kept 4 bases outside the gene matches.

The V call is TRBV7-9, the J call TRBJ2-1, with D perhaps matching TRBD2 (6 bases). V was trimmed by 4 bases and J by 3 bases, leaving 13 bases between them. The germline V gene encodes CDR1 SEHNR and CDR2 FQNEAQ (reference sequence). This CDR3 has 15 amino acids. DNA of the CDR3: TGTGCCAGCAGCTCCCCGGGACTGCACTACAATGAGCAGTTCTTC. This gives the protein CASSSPGLHYNEQFF.